The rows below give T cell receptor beta chains drawn from one sample of a study of Graves' ophthalmopathy and Graves' hyperthyroidism. TCRdb independently ran MiXCR on the multiplex PCR reads; one entry per CDR3 protein. Counted here are more than 1,000,000 distinct CDR3 sequences, around a third occurring once; the ten biggest clones make up 11%. Sequenced input: peripheral blood or thyroid tissue (not recorded which). Receptors originate from an adult man with Graves' hyperthyroidism. CDR3s include the opening cysteine and the closing phenylalanine or tryptophan. The order of the fields is D gene, clone size, V gene, J gene, CDR3 protein, CDR3 DNA. The D gene is left open where the match is weak. Some rows mark clone size as missing; the rest say once, few, many or name a class of expanded clone.

d_gene: TRBD1; abundance: many; v_gene: TRBV7-2; j_gene: TRBJ2-5; CDR3aa: CASSFDRAKKETQYF; CDR3nt: TGTGCCAGCAGCTTCGACAGGGCTAAGAAAGAGACCCAGTACTTC
d_gene: NA; abundance: NA; v_gene: TRBV12-3/TRBV12-4; j_gene: TRBJ2-5; CDR3aa: CASSRHRDVETQYF; CDR3nt: TGTGCCAGCAGCCGCCACCGGGACGTGGAGACCCAGTACTTC
d_gene: NA; abundance: NA; v_gene: TRBV10-2; j_gene: TRBJ2-2; CDR3aa: CASSESISTNTGELFF; CDR3nt: TGCGCCAGCAGTGAGTCGATTAGCACTAACACCGGGGAGCTGTTTTTT
d_gene: NA; abundance: NA; v_gene: TRBV6-4; j_gene: TRBJ2-2; CDR3aa: CASIPAGYTGELFF; CDR3nt: TGTGCCAGCATCCCGGCGGGCTACACCGGGGAGCTGTTTTTT
d_gene: NA; abundance: many; v_gene: TRBV14; j_gene: TRBJ1-2; CDR3aa: CASSQEFWRGGYTF; CDR3nt: TGTGCCAGCAGCCAAGAATTTTGGAGGGGTGGCTACACCTTC
d_gene: NA; abundance: many; v_gene: TRBV24-1; j_gene: TRBJ2-2; CDR3aa: CATSEHNTGELFF; CDR3nt: TGTGCCACCAGTGAACATAACACCGGGGAGCTGTTTTTT
d_gene: TRBD2; abundance: many; v_gene: TRBV7-8; j_gene: TRBJ2-7; CDR3aa: CASSIGTSGTYEQYF; CDR3nt: TGTGCCAGCAGCATTGGGACTAGCGGAACCTACGAGCAGTACTTC
d_gene: NA; abundance: many; v_gene: TRBV24-1; j_gene: TRBJ2-7; CDR3aa: CATSDSRSLARYEQYF; CDR3nt: TGTGCCACCAGTGATTCCCGGAGCCTAGCGCGTTACGAGCAGTACTTC
d_gene: NA; abundance: NA; v_gene: TRBV26; j_gene: TRBJ2-7; CDR3aa: CASSSTPGTHYEQYF; CDR3nt: TGTGCCAGCAGTTCCACTCCCGGGACACACTACGAGCAGTACTTC
d_gene: TRBD2; abundance: NA; v_gene: TRBV20-1; j_gene: TRBJ2-3; CDR3aa: CSAASGRDTDTQYF; CDR3nt: TGCAGTGCCGCAAGCGGGAGGGACACAGATACGCAGTATTTT
d_gene: NA; abundance: many; v_gene: TRBV12-3/TRBV12-4; j_gene: TRBJ1-1; CDR3aa: CASSLPGHTEAFF; CDR3nt: TGTGCCAGCAGTTTACCCGGGCACACTGAAGCTTTCTTT
d_gene: TRBD1; abundance: few; v_gene: TRBV7-2; j_gene: TRBJ2-7; CDR3aa: CASSSEFGTGALEQYF; CDR3nt: TGTGCCAGCAGCTCAGAATTCGGGACAGGGGCTCTCGAGCAGTACTTC
d_gene: TRBD2; abundance: NA; v_gene: TRBV5-1; j_gene: TRBJ2-2; CDR3aa: CASSLSGGDTGELSW; CDR3nt: TGCGCCAGCAGCTTGAGCGGGGGCGACACCGGGGAGCTGTCTTGG
d_gene: TRBD1; abundance: few; v_gene: TRBV7-9; j_gene: TRBJ1-2; CDR3aa: CASSLYLGTGGGYTF; CDR3nt: TGTGCCAGCAGCTTGTATTTAGGGACAGGGGGCGGCTACACCTTC
d_gene: TRBD1; abundance: NA; v_gene: TRBV19; j_gene: TRBJ2-6; CDR3aa: CASSIGRTGTLWANVLTF; CDR3nt: TGTGCCAGTAGTATAGGACGGACAGGGACACTTTGGGCCAACGTCCTGACTTTC
d_gene: NA; abundance: few; v_gene: TRBV7-9; j_gene: TRBJ2-5; CDR3aa: CASIQGFQETQYF; CDR3nt: TGTGCCAGCATTCAGGGTTTCCAAGAGACCCAGTACTTC
d_gene: TRBD1; abundance: many; v_gene: TRBV10-3; j_gene: TRBJ2-7; CDR3aa: CAISDPTGARASYEQYF; CDR3nt: TGTGCCATCAGTGACCCCACAGGGGCGCGCGCCTCCTACGAGCAGTACTTC